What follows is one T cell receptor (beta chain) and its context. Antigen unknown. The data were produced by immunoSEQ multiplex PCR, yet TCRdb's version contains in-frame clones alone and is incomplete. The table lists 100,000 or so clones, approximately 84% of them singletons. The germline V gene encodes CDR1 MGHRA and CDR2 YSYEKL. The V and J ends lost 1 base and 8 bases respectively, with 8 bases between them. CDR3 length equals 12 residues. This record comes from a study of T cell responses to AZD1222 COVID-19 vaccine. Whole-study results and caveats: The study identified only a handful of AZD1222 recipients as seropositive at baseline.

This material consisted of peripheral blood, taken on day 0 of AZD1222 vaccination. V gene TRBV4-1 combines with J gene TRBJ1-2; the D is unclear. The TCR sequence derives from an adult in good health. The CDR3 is CASSQGWEGYTF. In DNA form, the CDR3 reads TGCGCCAGCAGCCAAGGTTGGGAGGGCTACACCTTC.